The clone carrying this T cell receptor (beta chain) occurred once. The antigen is undetermined. V lost 6 bases, J lost 0 bases, and 14 bases lay in between. The germline gives CDR1 KGHSH, CDR2 LQKENI. This CDR3 spans 15 amino acids. Libraries were prepared by immunoSEQ multiplex PCR; TCRdb keeps only in-frame clonotypes and omits some of them. Found here are approximately 2.1 million clones, 85% to 95% of them singletons; the top ten hold around 0.4%. This entry belongs to a study of shared clonotypes between healthy human individuals. Points from the study as a whole: Sharing across four donors was highest in naive CD4 (about 5%) and lowest in memory CD8 (roughly 0.4%). Sequencing of the sorted subsets was shown by rarefaction to be incomplete despite large depth.

The authors divided CD4+ cells into CD45RA+ naive and CD45RA-negative memory subsets. The J gene is TRBJ1-1, the V gene TRBV18, with D possibly matching TRBD1 (6 bases). The sequence was obtained from a man aged 18 to 29 in good health. Some clones in this sample may be carry-over from other donors' samples. The sequencing input was naive CD4+ T cells from PBMCs. Subset described: CD45RA+ positively selected. CDR3 region: CASSPRTEMNTEAFF. The CDR3 nucleotides read TGTGCCAGCTCTCCGAGGACAGAAATGAACACTGAAGCTTTCTTT. Using reference TRBV18 and TRBJ1-1 for the parts outside the CDR3, the full variable domain is NAGVMQNPRHLVRRRGQEARLRCSPMKGHSHVYWYRQLPEEGLKFMVYLQKENIIDESGMPKERFSAEFPKEGPSILRIQQVVRGDSAAYFCASSPRTEMNTEAFFGQGTRLTVV.